This T cell receptor beta chain was obtained from a study of blood T cell repertoires in COVID-19. About the research overall: Samples taken during acute and convalescent COVID-19 were collected in the United States, Italy and Spain.

V gave up 8 bases and J gave up 0 bases, with 8 bases separating them. The length of the CDR3 is 13 residues. CDR1 and CDR2 from the germline V gene are WNHNN and SYGVQD (reference sequence). The data were produced by immunoSEQ multiplex PCR, yet TCRdb's version contains in-frame clones alone and is incomplete. The data contain some 300,000 clones, 90% of them singletons. Sequencing was carried out using peripheral blood. The chain has TRBV10-1 and TRBJ1-5; the D is unclear. The receptor was derived from a woman aged 40 to 55 with COVID-19, enrolled during active disease. The CDR3 loop is CASPEGSNQPQHF. CDR3 sequence (DNA): TGCGCCAGCCCGGAGGGTAGCAATCAGCCCCAGCATTTT.